What follows are 29 T cell receptor beta chains derived from one specimen sequenced in a study of shared clonotypes between healthy human individuals (dated by TCRdb to the early 2020s). The library was generated by the immunoSEQ multiplex PCR assay. Entries here come from immuneACCESS through TCRdb and include only in-frame sequences with V and J called. Some clones fail to appear in such tables; in the studies checked, an unresolved V gene covers under half of the shortfall, and the cause of the remainder is unknown. In this sample the table shows 1,400,000 or so clones, 98% of which occur a single time. Of the sample, roughly 0.35% is held by the ten largest clones. Sequenced sample: naive CD4+ T cells sorted from blood. The cell subset or site tag for this specimen amounts to: CD45RA+ positively selected. The receptors were gathered from a young man in good health.

V and J are TRBV9 and TRBJ2-7; perhaps TRBD2 as D (6 bases). Germline lookup yields CDR1 SGDLS and CDR2 YYNGEE. Trimming shortened V by 3 bases and J by 4 bases, and 14 bases separated the two germline ends. The CDR3 is made up of 14 amino acids. In DNA form, the CDR3 reads TGTGCCAGCAGCGGCGGGACTGCCGTTTACGAGCAGTACTTC. It codes for CASSGGTAVYEQYF.

This clone was observed a few times. Within the sample, other DNA sequences also encode this same CDR3. CDR3 sequence: CASSLGDTQYF. The CDR3 DNA is TGCGCCAGCAGCTTGGGAGATACGCAGTATTTT. The rearrangement uses TRBV5-1 and TRBJ2-3; no firm D call. The germline V gene has CDR1 SGHRS and CDR2 YFSETQ. Trimming cost V 0 bases and J 5 bases, with 1 base left between them. This CDR3 is 11 amino acids long.

This clone has just one count. This chain joins TRBV5-1 and TRBJ2-5, with 10 bases lining up with TRBD1. V shed 3 bases and J 4 bases; nucleotides not matched to a gene: 6. Germline assignment: CDR1 SGHRS and CDR2 YFSETQ. There are 15 residues in the CDR3. The CDR3 region is CASSYGTGDRETQYF. The DNA of the CDR3 is TGCGCCAGCAGCTATGGGACAGGGGATAGAGAGACCCAGTACTTC.

The chain employs TRBV18 and TRBJ2-7; 11 positions match TRBD2. This CDR3 has 17 amino acids. After removal of 0 bases from V and 0 bases from J, the junction contained 4 bases not matched to a gene. CDR1 and CDR2 from the germline V gene are KGHSH and LQKENI. The CDR3 region is CASSPPGLAGNSYEQYF. In DNA, the CDR3 is TGTGCCAGCTCACCACCCGGACTAGCGGGCAACTCCTACGAGCAGTACTTC. Full variable domain (outside the CDR3, taken from reference TRBV18 and TRBJ2-7): NAGVMQNPRHLVRRRGQEARLRCSPMKGHSHVYWYRQLPEEGLKFMVYLQKENIIDESGMPKERFSAEFPKEGPSILRIQQVVRGDSAAYFCASSPPGLAGNSYEQYFGPGTRLTVT.

This chain joins TRBV28 and TRBJ2-1; TRBD2 matches at 9 bases. The CDR3 is made up of 15 amino acids. Germline loops: CDR1 MDHEN, CDR2 SYDVKM. Trimming cost V 5 bases and J 8 bases; bases outside gene matches: 10. CDR3 amino acids: CASSTRSSGSDEQFF. CDR3 sequence (DNA): TGTGCCAGCAGTACCCGTAGTAGCGGGAGCGATGAGCAGTTCTTC.

The chain employs TRBV5-4 and TRBJ2-5; 7 nucleotides match TRBD1. Germline V gene data show CDR1 as SGHNT and CDR2 as YYREEE (reference sequence). V trimming: 4 bases; J trimming: 1 base; junction bases outside the gene matches: 4. This CDR3 comprises 14 residues. The CDR3: CASSPRQGQETQYF. The CDR3 region has the DNA TGTGCCAGCAGCCCCAGACAGGGCCAAGAGACCCAGTACTTC.

The chain joins TRBV10-2 to TRBJ2-7, with D uncertain. Germline CDR1 is WSHSY and CDR2 is SAAADI. The V and J ends lost 2 bases and 5 bases respectively, with 4 bases between them. The CDR3 totals 11 residues. The CDR3 region has the DNA TGCGCCAGCAGTGAGGAGGACGAGCAGTACTTC. It is translated as CASSEEDEQYF.

The chain joins TRBV9 to TRBJ2-1; TRBD2 matches at 10 bases. The germline gives CDR1 SGDLS, CDR2 YYNGEE. J gave up 9 bases and V 4 bases, and 13 bases lay outside the gene matches. The CDR3 has 16 residues. The CDR3 nucleotides read TGTGCCAGCAGCCCTCGTAGGGCTAGCGGGAGTGGTGAGCAGTTCTTC. Its protein is CASSPRRASGSGEQFF.

V usage is TRBV28 and J usage is TRBJ2-6; tentative D call: TRBD2 (6 bases). The V and J ends lost 3 bases and 0 bases respectively, with 12 bases between them. Germline values: CDR1 MDHEN, CDR2 SYDVKM. The CDR3 is 17 amino acids. The chain's CDR3 is CASSLLGTSSGANVLTF. CDR3 DNA: TGTGCCAGCAGTTTGTTGGGGACTTCCTCTGGGGCCAACGTCCTGACTTTC.

The V and J genes are TRBV5-1 and TRBJ1-3; D not certain. Germline V lookup: CDR1 SGHRS, CDR2 YFSETQ. This CDR3 is built from 16 residues. Between the trimmed V and J ends, which lost 2 bases and 0 bases, there was a span of 12 bases. CDR3 nucleotide sequence: TGCGCCAGCAGCTTAGTGGGAAGCTTCTCTGGAAACACCATATATTTT. Translation: CASSLVGSFSGNTIYF.

This sequence joins TRBV11-2 and TRBJ2-5; no clear D. This CDR3 spans 12 amino acids. Germline V lookup: CDR1 SGHAT, CDR2 FQNNGV. V was trimmed by 6 bases and J by 2 bases, leaving 7 bases between them. The CDR3 here is CASSRFQETQYF. Written as DNA, the CDR3 is TGTGCCAGCAGTCGTTTTCAAGAGACCCAGTACTTC. Filled out from reference TRBV11-2 and TRBJ2-5, the complete variable domain reads EAGVAQSPRYKIIEKRQSVAFWCNPISGHATLYWYQQILGQGPKLLIQFQNNGVVDDSQLPKDRFSAERLKGVDSTLKIQPAKLEDSAVYLCASSRFQETQYFGPGTRLLVL.

This clone occurred once. The rearrangement joins TRBV6-1 to TRBJ2-7; 9 nucleotides align to TRBD1. Losses at the gene ends were 11 bases for V and 2 bases for J; bases not matched to a gene: 4. CDR3 length equals 12 residues. CDR1 MNHNS and CDR2 SASEGT come from the germline V gene. The CDR3 DNA is TGTGCCGCCCGGGACAGGGCCTACGAGCAGTACTTC. Protein: CAARDRAYEQYF.

The chain uses TRBV7-8 and TRBJ2-1; TRBD1 matches at 7 bases. V trimming: 8 bases; J trimming: 5 bases; junction bases outside the gene matches: 12. This CDR3 contains 15 residues. Germline V gene sequence: CDR1 SGHVS, CDR2 FQNEAQ. In DNA form, the CDR3 reads TGTGCCAGCCGGATCACAGGGGCCCCGAACAATGAGCAGTTCTTC. Amino acids: CASRITGAPNNEQFF.

The chain combines TRBV14 with TRBJ1-5, with TRBD1 identical over 7 bases. CDR3 size: 18 residues. J lost 0 bases, V lost 0 bases, and 8 bases had no gene match. Germline V gives CDR1 SGHDN, CDR2 FVKESK. CDR3 loop: CASSQERQGVNSNQPQHF. CDR3 coding DNA: TGTGCCAGCAGCCAAGAGAGGCAGGGGGTGAATAGCAATCAGCCCCAGCATTTT.

V usage is TRBV11-2 and J usage is TRBJ2-7; D may be TRBD1 or TRBD2 (5 bases each). Germline CDR1 SGHAT, CDR2 FQNNGV. V was trimmed by 2 bases and J by 3 bases, leaving 11 bases between them. This CDR3 has 14 amino acids. The CDR3 DNA follows: TGTGCCAGCAGCTTACTGAGGGGCCTCTACGAGCAGTACTTC. Protein product: CASSLLRGLYEQYF.

This clone was picked up one time. This chain links TRBV14 with TRBJ2-7; TRBD1 is a possible D gene (5 bases). The germline gives CDR1 SGHDN, CDR2 FVKESK. This CDR3 spans 15 amino acids. V was pared by 2 bases and J by 0 bases, with 11 bases between. As DNA, the CDR3 is TGTGCCAGCAGCCAACTCTCAGGGTACTCCTACGAGCAGTACTTC. This sequence encodes CASSQLSGYSYEQYF.

This clone was seen a single time. The rearrangement joins TRBV28 to TRBJ2-7, with TRBD2 matching over 7 bases. The length of the CDR3 is 16 residues. Looked up from germline, CDR1 is MDHEN and CDR2 is SYDVKM. Trimming at V came to 4 bases and at J to 2 bases, leaving 11 bases not matched to a gene. CDR3 DNA: TGTGCCAGCAGTTCACCCTGGGAGGGAGGGACCTACGAGCAGTACTTC. Translation gives CASSSPWEGGTYEQYF.

This CDR3 reads CASSDATGRQETQYF. The CDR3 DNA is TGTGCCAGCAGCGATGCGACAGGGAGACAAGAGACCCAGTACTTC. The rearrangement links TRBV9 to TRBJ2-5; 7 nucleotides agree with TRBD1. The CDR3 sequence is 15 residues long. The germline V gene has CDR1 SGDLS and CDR2 YYNGEE. J gave up 2 bases and V 3 bases, and 7 bases lay outside the gene matches.

This clone was observed a single time. CDR3 residues: CASSRLENTEAFF. CDR3 DNA: TGTGCCAGCAGCCGGCTTGAGAACACTGAAGCTTTCTTT. The chain combines TRBV6-5 with TRBJ1-1, with D uncertain. This CDR3 region has 13 residues. V lost 6 bases and J 1 base, leaving 9 bases between the germline ends. Germline-derived CDR1 and CDR2 are MNHEY and SVGAGI.

The chain combines TRBV10-2 with TRBJ2-7; D perhaps matches TRBD2 (6 bases). Between the trimmed V and J ends, which lost 3 bases and 11 bases, there was a span of 17 bases. There are 13 residues in the CDR3. The germline gives CDR1 WSHSY, CDR2 SAAADI. The CDR3 protein is CASSEILEGWEYF. Written as DNA, the CDR3 is TGCGCCAGCAGTGAAATCCTGGAGGGGTGGGAGTACTTC.

The V gene is TRBV30, the J gene TRBJ2-7; TRBD2 is a possible D gene (7 bases). The CDR3 has 12 amino acids. From germline, CDR1 is GTSNPN and CDR2 SVGIG (reference sequence). V dropped 0 bases and J dropped 11 bases, with 14 bases sitting between them. CDR3 nucleotides: TGTGCCTGGAGTGTACGCCAGGGGAGGGAGTACTTC. Encoded protein: CAWSVRQGREYF.

This chain joins TRBV7-9 and TRBJ2-7; D is uncertain. Germline V lookup: CDR1 SEHNR, CDR2 FQNEAQ (reference sequence). The CDR3 sequence is 11 residues long. V shed 5 bases and J shed 5 bases, with 7 bases lying between them. Written as DNA, the CDR3 is TGTGCCAGCAGCCCGCAGCACGAGCAGTACTTC. Translated: CASSPQHEQYF.

The V call is TRBV9, the J call TRBJ1-1, with D perhaps TRBD1 (6 bases). Between the trimmed V and J ends, which lost 2 bases and 7 bases, there was a span of 18 bases. From germline, CDR1 is SGDLS and CDR2 YYNGEE. The CDR3 loop spans 15 amino acids. CDR3 DNA: TGTGCCAGCAGCGTCTCGGCGGGGGCGGCCTTTGAAGCTTTCTTT. It specifies CASSVSAGAAFEAFF.

To note about this clone: The sample has other DNA sequences that encode this CDR3 too. The V gene is TRBV2, the J gene TRBJ2-7; D gene uncertain. Trimming left V 4 bases short and J 0 bases short, with 4 bases between. Germline CDR1 is SNHLY and CDR2 is FYNNEI. The CDR3 runs to 12 residues. Here the CDR3 reads CASSGNSYEQYF. CDR3 nucleotide sequence: TGTGCCAGCAGTGGGAACTCCTACGAGCAGTACTTC.

The chain recombines TRBV10-3 with TRBJ1-1; D perhaps matches TRBD1 (6 bases). Germline CDR1 reads ENHRY; CDR2 reads SYGVKD. The ends were cut back, 6 bases at V and 1 base at J, with 15 bases in the middle. The CDR3 is made up of 15 amino acids. The CDR3 DNA sequence: TGTGCCATCAGAGTCTCCAGGGGTTCGAACACTGAAGCTTTCTTT. It is translated as CAIRVSRGSNTEAFF.

The chain combines TRBV5-1 with TRBJ2-1; 14 bases are a match to TRBD2. After removal of 0 bases from V and 14 bases from J, the junction contained 10 bases not matched to a gene. Looked up from germline, CDR1 is SGHRS and CDR2 is YFSETQ. There are 16 residues in the CDR3. The CDR3 region has the DNA TGCGCCAGCAGCTTGGGACTAGCGGGAGGGTCTGTGCGTAAGTTCTTC. Protein sequence: CASSLGLAGGSVRKFF.

This chain connects TRBV7-9 to TRBJ1-1; 7 bases are shared with TRBD1. This CDR3 has 15 residues. V dropped 4 bases and J dropped 6; count of bases not matched to a gene: 11. Germline CDR1 is SEHNR and CDR2 is FQNEAQ (reference sequence). The CDR3 region is CASSSKDRLVAEAFF. CDR3 sequence (DNA): TGTGCCAGCAGCTCGAAGGACAGGTTAGTCGCTGAAGCTTTCTTT. The full variable domain, completed using reference TRBV7-9 and TRBJ1-1, is DTGVSQNPRHKITKRGQNVTFRCDPISEHNRLYWYRQTLGQGPEFLTYFQNEAQLEKSRLLSDRFSAERPKGSFSTLEIQRTEQGDSAMYLCASSSKDRLVAEAFFGQGTRLTVV.

This chain joins TRBV7-9 and TRBJ2-7; D may be TRBD2 (7 bases). Trimming took 7 bases from V and 3 from J, leaving 16 bases between them. This CDR3 comprises 14 residues. CDR1 is SEHNR, CDR2 FQNEAQ, per germline (reference sequence). CDR3 DNA sequence: TGTGCCAGCACCCAGGGAGGGGGAAGCTACGAGCAGTACTTC. Protein product: CASTQGGGSYEQYF.

The chain is built from TRBV6-1 and TRBJ1-2; D remains ambiguous. The V gene lost 5 bases and the J gene lost 7 bases, with 14 bases spanning the gap. This CDR3 is built from 13 residues. Germline V gene sequence: CDR1 MNHNS, CDR2 SASEGT. DNA of the CDR3: TGTGCCAGCAGTAGAGACCGGGTTAGTGGCTACACCTTC. Amino acids: CASSRDRVSGYTF.